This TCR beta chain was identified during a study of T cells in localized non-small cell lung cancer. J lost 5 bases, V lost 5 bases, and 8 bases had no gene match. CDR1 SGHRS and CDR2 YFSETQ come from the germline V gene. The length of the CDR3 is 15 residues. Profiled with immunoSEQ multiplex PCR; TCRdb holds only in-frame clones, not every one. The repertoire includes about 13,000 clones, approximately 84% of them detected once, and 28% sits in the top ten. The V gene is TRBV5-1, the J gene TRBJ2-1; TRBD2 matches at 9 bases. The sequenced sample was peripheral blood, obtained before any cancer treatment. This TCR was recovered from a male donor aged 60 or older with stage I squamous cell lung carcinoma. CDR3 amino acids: CASSPGLASNNEQFF. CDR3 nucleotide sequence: TGCGCCAGCAGTCCTGGACTAGCGAGTAACAATGAGCAGTTCTTC. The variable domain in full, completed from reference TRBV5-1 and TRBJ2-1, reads KAGVTQTPRYLIKTRGQQVTLSCSPISGHRSVSWYQQTPGQGLQFLFEYFSETQRNKGNFPGRFSGRQFSNSRSEMNVSTLELGDSALYLCASSPGLASNNEQFFGPGTRLTVL.